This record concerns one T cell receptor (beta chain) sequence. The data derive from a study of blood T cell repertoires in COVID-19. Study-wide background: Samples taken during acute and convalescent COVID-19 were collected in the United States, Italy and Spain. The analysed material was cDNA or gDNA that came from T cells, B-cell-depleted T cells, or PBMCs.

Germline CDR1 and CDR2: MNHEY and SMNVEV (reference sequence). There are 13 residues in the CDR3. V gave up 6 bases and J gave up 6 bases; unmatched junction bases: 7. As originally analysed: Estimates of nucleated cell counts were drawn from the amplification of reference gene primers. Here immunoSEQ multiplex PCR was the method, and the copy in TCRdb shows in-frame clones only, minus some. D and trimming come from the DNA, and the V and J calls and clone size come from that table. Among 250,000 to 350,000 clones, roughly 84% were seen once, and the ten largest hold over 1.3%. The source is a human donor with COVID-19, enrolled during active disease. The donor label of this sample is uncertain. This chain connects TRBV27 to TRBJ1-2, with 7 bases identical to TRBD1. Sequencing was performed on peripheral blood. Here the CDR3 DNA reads TGTGCCAGCAGCACCGGGACAGCTAATGGCTACACCTTC. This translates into CASSTGTANGYTF.